The rows below give T cell receptor beta chains drawn from one sample of a study of regulatory T cells in long-lasting Graves disease. TCRdb ran MiXCR on the multiplex PCR reads and lists one entry per CDR3 protein. Of about 470,000 distinct CDR3 sequences listed, about a sixth are singletons. The same data also contributed to another study, on T cells in Graves' hyperthyroidism and ophthalmopathy.

Specimen: peripheral blood mononuclear cells (PBMCs), collected at new diagnosis, from a patient treated with antithyroid drugs. Source of these receptors: a man aged 40-55 years with Graves disease. CDR3s include the opening cysteine and the closing phenylalanine or tryptophan. D genes are given only for firm matches. Not all rows give a size; the values are once, few, many and, for expanded clones, a class.

j_gene: TRBJ2-3; v_gene: TRBV27; abundance: many; d_gene: TRBD2; CDR3aa: CASSPRTSGITQYF; CDR3nt: TGTGCCAGCAGCCCCCGGACTAGCGGGATTACGCAGTATTTT
j_gene: TRBJ2-2; v_gene: TRBV28; abundance: few; d_gene: TRBD2; CDR3aa: CASSPVAGVGETGELFF; CDR3nt: TGTGCCAGCAGCCCAGTAGCGGGAGTGGGAGAAACCGGGGAGCTGTTTTTT
j_gene: TRBJ2-7; v_gene: TRBV28; abundance: .; d_gene: .; CDR3aa: CASTPTALISYEQYF; CDR3nt: TGTGCCAGCACGCCTACGGCTCTTATCTCCTACGAGCAGTACTTC
j_gene: TRBJ2-7; v_gene: TRBV14; abundance: many; d_gene: .; CDR3aa: CASSHGSVYFYEQYF; CDR3nt: TGTGCCAGCAGCCACGGTAGCGTATACTTCTACGAGCAGTACTTC
j_gene: TRBJ2-1; v_gene: TRBV3-1; abundance: many; d_gene: .; CDR3aa: CASSQDLRGEDEQFF; CDR3nt: TGTGCCAGCAGCCAAGATCTCCGGGGTGAGGATGAGCAGTTCTTC
j_gene: TRBJ2-2; v_gene: TRBV6-1; abundance: many; d_gene: TRBD2; CDR3aa: CASRTSATGELFF; CDR3nt: TGTGCCAGCAGAACTAGCGCCACCGGGGAGCTGTTTTTT
j_gene: TRBJ2-7; v_gene: TRBV5-5; abundance: few; d_gene: .; CDR3aa: CASSLRTDDYYEQYF; CDR3nt: TGTGCCAGCAGCTTACGGACTGACGATTACTACGAGCAGTACTTC
j_gene: TRBJ2-1; v_gene: TRBV3-1; abundance: many; d_gene: TRBD2; CDR3aa: CASSQVGSGRDNEQFF; CDR3nt: TGTGCCAGCAGCCAAGTTGGTAGCGGGAGGGACAATGAGCAGTTCTTC
j_gene: TRBJ2-5; v_gene: TRBV6-2/TRBV6-3; abundance: .; d_gene: .; CDR3aa: CASGAPGSPETQYF; CDR3nt: TGTGCCAGCGGTGCTCCAGGGTCTCCAGAGACCCAGTACTTC
j_gene: TRBJ2-7; v_gene: TRBV28; abundance: many; d_gene: TRBD1; CDR3aa: CASSLRTGSIYEQYF; CDR3nt: TGTGCCAGCAGTCTTAGGACAGGGTCCATCTACGAGCAGTACTTC
j_gene: TRBJ2-7; v_gene: TRBV12-5; abundance: .; d_gene: .; CDR3aa: CASGSSDRSYEQYF; CDR3nt: TGTGCTAGTGGTTCCTCGGACAGATCCTACGAGCAGTACTTC
j_gene: TRBJ2-1; v_gene: TRBV3-1; abundance: many; d_gene: TRBD1; CDR3aa: CACGQGNNEQFF; CDR3nt: TGTGCCTGCGGACAGGGTAACAATGAGCAGTTCTTC
j_gene: TRBJ2-5; v_gene: TRBV20-1; abundance: many; d_gene: TRBD2; CDR3aa: CSAAPLAGGSETQYF; CDR3nt: TGCAGTGCTGCTCCACTAGCGGGAGGATCTGAGACCCAGTACTTC
j_gene: TRBJ2-5; v_gene: TRBV2; abundance: many; d_gene: TRBD2; CDR3aa: CASSPRDYENTQYF; CDR3nt: TGTGCCAGCAGTCCCCGGGACTACGAGAATACCCAGTACTTC
j_gene: TRBJ2-1; v_gene: TRBV4-2; abundance: .; d_gene: TRBD2; CDR3aa: CASSQGKGLGLNEQFF; CDR3nt: TGTGCCAGCAGCCAAGGGAAGGGACTAGGCCTAAATGAGCAGTTCTTC
j_gene: TRBJ1-6; v_gene: TRBV13; abundance: .; d_gene: .; CDR3aa: CASSLLRGGYNSPLHF; CDR3nt: TGTGCCAGCAGCTTATTGAGGGGGGGCTATAATTCACCCCTCCACTTT
j_gene: TRBJ2-7; v_gene: TRBV20-1; abundance: many; d_gene: .; CDR3aa: CSASRQGFYEQYF; CDR3nt: TGCAGTGCTAGTAGGCAGGGGTTCTACGAGCAGTACTTC
j_gene: TRBJ2-1; v_gene: TRBV27; abundance: many; d_gene: .; CDR3aa: CASSLPPPYYHNEQFF; CDR3nt: TGTGCCAGCAGTTTACCCCCTCCATATTACCACAATGAGCAGTTCTTC
j_gene: TRBJ2-7; v_gene: TRBV10-3; abundance: few; d_gene: TRBD2; CDR3aa: CAISLAGGSYEQYF; CDR3nt: TGTGCCATCTCACTAGCGGGAGGTTCCTACGAGCAGTACTTC